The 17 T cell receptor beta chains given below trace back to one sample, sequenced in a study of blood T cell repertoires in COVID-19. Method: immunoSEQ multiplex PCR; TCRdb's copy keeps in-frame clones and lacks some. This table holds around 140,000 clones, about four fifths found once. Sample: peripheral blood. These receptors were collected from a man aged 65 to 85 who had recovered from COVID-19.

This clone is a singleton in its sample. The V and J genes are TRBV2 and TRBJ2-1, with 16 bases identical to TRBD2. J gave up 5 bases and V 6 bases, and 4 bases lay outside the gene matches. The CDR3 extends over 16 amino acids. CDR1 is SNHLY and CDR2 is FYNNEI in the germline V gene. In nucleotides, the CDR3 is TGTGCCAGCAGGGGGACTAGCGGGAGGGGAAACAATGAGCAGTTCTTC. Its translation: CASRGTSGRGNNEQFF.

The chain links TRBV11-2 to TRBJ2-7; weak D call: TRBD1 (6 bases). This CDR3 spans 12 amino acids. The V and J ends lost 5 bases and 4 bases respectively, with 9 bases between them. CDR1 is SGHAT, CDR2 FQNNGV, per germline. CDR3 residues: CASSPQGYEQYF. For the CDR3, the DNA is TGTGCCAGCAGCCCACAGGGTTACGAGCAGTACTTC.

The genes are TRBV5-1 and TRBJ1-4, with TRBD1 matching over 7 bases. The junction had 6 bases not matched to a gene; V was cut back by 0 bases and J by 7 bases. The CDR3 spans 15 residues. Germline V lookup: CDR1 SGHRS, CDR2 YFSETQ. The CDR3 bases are TGCGCCAGCAGCTTGGGTTCAGGGGGGCCTGAAAAACTGTTTTTT. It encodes CASSLGSGGPEKLFF.

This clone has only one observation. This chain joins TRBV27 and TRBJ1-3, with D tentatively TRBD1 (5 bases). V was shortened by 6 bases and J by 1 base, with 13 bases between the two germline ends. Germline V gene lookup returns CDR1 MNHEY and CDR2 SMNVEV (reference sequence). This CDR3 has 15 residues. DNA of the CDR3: TGTGCCAGCAGGTCGACAGTTGGATCTGGAAACACCATATATTTT. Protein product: CASRSTVGSGNTIYF.

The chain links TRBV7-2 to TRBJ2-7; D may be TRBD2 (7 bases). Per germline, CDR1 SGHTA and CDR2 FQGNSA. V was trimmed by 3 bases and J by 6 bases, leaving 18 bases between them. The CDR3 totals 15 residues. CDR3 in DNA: TGTGCCAGCAGCTTGAGGGGGGGCCCCCTAGTCGAGCAGTACTTC. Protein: CASSLRGGPLVEQYF. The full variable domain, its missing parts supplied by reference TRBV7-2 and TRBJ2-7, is GAGVSQSPSNKVTEKGKDVELRCDPISGHTALYWYRQSLGQGLEFLIYFQGNSAPDKSGLPSDRFSAERTGGSVSTLTIQRTQQEDSAVYLCASSLRGGPLVEQYFGPGTRLTVT.

The CDR3: CASRPGGSNTGELFF. The CDR3 coding sequence is TGTGCCAGCAGACCCGGGGGATCGAACACCGGGGAGCTGTTTTTT. The chain is built from TRBV6-5 and TRBJ2-2; tentative D call: TRBD2 (6 bases). The V gene's germline CDR1 is MNHEY and CDR2 SVGAGI. The CDR3 extends over 15 amino acids. V was cut by 6 bases and J by 0 bases, with 11 bases left in between.

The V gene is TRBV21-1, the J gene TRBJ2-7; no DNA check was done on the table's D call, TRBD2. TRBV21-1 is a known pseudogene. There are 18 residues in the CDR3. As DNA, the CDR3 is TGTGCCAGCAGCAAAGCCCCTAGCGGGAATCCAACCTCCTACGAGCAGTACTTC. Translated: CASSKAPSGNPTSYEQYF.

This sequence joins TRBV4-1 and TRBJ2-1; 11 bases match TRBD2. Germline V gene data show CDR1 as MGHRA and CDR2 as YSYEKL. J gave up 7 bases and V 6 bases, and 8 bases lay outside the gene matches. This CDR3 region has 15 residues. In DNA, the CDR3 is TGCGCCAGCAGGACTAGCGGGACGTTGTGGAATGAGCAGTTCTTC. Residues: CASRTSGTLWNEQFF.

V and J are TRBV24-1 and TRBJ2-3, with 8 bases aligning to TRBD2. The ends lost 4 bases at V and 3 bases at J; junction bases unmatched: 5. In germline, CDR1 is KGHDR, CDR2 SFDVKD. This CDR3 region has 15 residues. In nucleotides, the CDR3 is TGTGCCACCAGTGAGACGGGGGGGAGAACAGATACGCAGTATTTT. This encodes CATSETGGRTDTQYF.

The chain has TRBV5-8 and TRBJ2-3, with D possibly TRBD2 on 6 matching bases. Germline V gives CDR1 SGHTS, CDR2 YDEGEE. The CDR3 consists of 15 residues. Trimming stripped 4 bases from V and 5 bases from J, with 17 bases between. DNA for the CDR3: TGTGCCAGCAGCCCCGGGACTTCTGTTGGAGATACGCAGTATTTT. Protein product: CASSPGTSVGDTQYF.

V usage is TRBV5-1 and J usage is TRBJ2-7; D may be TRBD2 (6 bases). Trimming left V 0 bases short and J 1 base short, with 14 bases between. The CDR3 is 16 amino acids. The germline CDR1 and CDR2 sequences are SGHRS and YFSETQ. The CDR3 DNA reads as TGCGCCAGCAGCTTGGCCAAGGACTACCGGTCCTACGAGCAGTACTTC. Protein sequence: CASSLAKDYRSYEQYF.

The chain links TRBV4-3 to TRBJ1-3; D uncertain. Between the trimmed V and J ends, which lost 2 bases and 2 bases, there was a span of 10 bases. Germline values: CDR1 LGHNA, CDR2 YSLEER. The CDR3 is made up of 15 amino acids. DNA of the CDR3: TGCGCCAGCAGCCAACACAGAAACACTGGAAACACCATATATTTT. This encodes CASSQHRNTGNTIYF.

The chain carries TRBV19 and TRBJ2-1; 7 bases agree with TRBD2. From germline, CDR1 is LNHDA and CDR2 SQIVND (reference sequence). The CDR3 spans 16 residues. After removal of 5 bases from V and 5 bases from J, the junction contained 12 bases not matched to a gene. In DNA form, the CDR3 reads TGTGCCAGTAGTGCCCCGGGACTACGCAAGGACAATGAGCAGTTCTTC. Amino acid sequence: CASSAPGLRKDNEQFF. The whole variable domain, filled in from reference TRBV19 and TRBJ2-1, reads DGGITQSPKYLFRKEGQNVTLSCEQNLNHDAMYWYRQDPGQGLRLIYYSQIVNDFQKGDIAEGYSVSREKKESFPLTVTSAQKNPTAFYLCASSAPGLRKDNEQFFGPGTRLTVL.

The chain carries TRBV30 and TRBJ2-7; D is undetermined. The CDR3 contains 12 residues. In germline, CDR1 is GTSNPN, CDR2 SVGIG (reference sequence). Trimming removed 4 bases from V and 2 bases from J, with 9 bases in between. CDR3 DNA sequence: TGTGCCTGGACAGGCCATACCTACGAGCAGTACTTC. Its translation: CAWTGHTYEQYF.

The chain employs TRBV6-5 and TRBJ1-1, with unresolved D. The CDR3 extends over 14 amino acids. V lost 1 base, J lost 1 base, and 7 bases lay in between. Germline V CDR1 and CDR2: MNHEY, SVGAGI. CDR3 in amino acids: CASSYYLGNTEAFF. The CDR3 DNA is TGTGCCAGCAGTTACTACCTCGGGAACACTGAAGCTTTCTTT.

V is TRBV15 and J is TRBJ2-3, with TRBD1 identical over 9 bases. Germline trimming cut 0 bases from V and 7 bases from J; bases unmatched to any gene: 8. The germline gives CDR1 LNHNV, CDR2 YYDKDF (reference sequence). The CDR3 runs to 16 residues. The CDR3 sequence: CATSRDRGTGSHTQYF. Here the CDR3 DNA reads TGTGCCACCAGCAGAGATCGGGGGACAGGGAGTCATACGCAGTATTTT.

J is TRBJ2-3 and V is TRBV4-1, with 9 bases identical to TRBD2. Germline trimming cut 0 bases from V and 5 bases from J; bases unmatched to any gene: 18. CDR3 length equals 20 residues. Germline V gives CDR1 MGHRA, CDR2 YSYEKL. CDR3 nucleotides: TGCGCCAGCAGCCAAGAGAGTTTCAGGGGACTAAGCGGGAGGAGAGATACGCAGTATTTT. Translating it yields CASSQESFRGLSGRRDTQYF.